The T cell receptor beta chain described here comes from a study of shared clonotypes between healthy human individuals. At a deep level, the assay was run. TCRdb's table, derived via immunoSEQ multiplex PCR, lists solely in-frame clones and lacks some. The sample holds approximately 720,000 clones; approximately 79% are singletons and the top ten take about 2%. This CDR3 contains 12 residues. From germline, CDR1 is SEHNR and CDR2 FQNEAQ (reference sequence). Trimming stripped 8 bases from V and 6 bases from J, with 11 bases between. Sample: memory CD4+ T cells sorted from blood. Subset denoted: CD45RA-negative fraction. This sequence joins TRBV7-9 and TRBJ1-5; D is possibly TRBD1 (5 bases). This receptor was obtained from a woman under 40 in good health. CDR3 in DNA: TGTGCCAGCGCGGGGGAAGGTCAGCCCCAGCATTTT. Translation: CASAGEGQPQHF.